This T cell receptor (beta chain) was recovered during a study of blood T cell repertoires in COVID-19. The overall study: Acute-phase and convalescent COVID-19 samples originated in the United States, Italy and Spain. Sample material is recorded as cDNA or gDNA derived from T cells, B-cell-depleted T cells, or PBMCs.

Germline assignment: CDR1 KGHSH and CDR2 LQKENI. Trimming pared 4 bases from V and 4 bases from J, leaving 17 bases between. The CDR3 is made up of 16 amino acids. In the original workflow: Reference gene primer amplification in the assay estimated nucleated cell counts. Sequencing used immunoSEQ multiplex PCR; TCRdb keeps in-frame clones, though not all of them. For V, J and clone size, that table is used; D and trimming come from the DNA. This sample yields approximately 140,000 clones, of which 80% to 90% are seen a single time; 1.5% to 1.7% belongs to the top ten. The sample taken for sequencing was peripheral blood. The V gene is TRBV18, the J gene TRBJ1-5; no definite D call. The clonotype originates from a woman aged 55-70 years with acute or convalescent COVID-19. CDR3 region: CASSQPGPGTNQPQHF. DNA for the CDR3: TGTGCCAGCTCACAACCGGGCCCTGGCACAAATCAGCCCCAGCATTTT.